This T cell receptor beta chain is from a study of glioma-infiltrating T cells after dendritic cell vaccination. Study context: Dendritic cell vaccination trial patients had either newly diagnosed or recurrent glioblastoma.

Noted time point: after dendritic cell vaccination, including at tumor progression/relapse. No glioblastoma patient carried an isocitrate dehydrogenase mutation. PBMC sampling occurred before vaccination, two weeks after the third dose, and at progression. The immunoSEQ assay amplified TCRB CDR3 from up to roughly 2 ug DNA. Libraries were prepared by immunoSEQ multiplex PCR; TCRdb keeps only in-frame clonotypes and omits some of them. The repertoire includes tens of thousands of clones, roughly four fifths of them detected once, and less than 7% sits in the top ten. Germline CDR1 SGHRS, CDR2 YFSETQ. The J segment lost 7 bases and the V segment lost 4 bases, leaving 6 bases of the junction unmatched. This CDR3 has 13 amino acids.

The input for sequencing was blood, taken after dendritic cell vaccination. This chain links TRBV5-1 with TRBJ1-1, with TRBD1 matching over 8 bases. The receptor's source is a human donor with glioblastoma. The CDR3 sequence is CASSTGQGHEAFF. In DNA, the CDR3 is TGCGCCAGCAGCACCGGACAGGGCCATGAAGCTTTCTTT.